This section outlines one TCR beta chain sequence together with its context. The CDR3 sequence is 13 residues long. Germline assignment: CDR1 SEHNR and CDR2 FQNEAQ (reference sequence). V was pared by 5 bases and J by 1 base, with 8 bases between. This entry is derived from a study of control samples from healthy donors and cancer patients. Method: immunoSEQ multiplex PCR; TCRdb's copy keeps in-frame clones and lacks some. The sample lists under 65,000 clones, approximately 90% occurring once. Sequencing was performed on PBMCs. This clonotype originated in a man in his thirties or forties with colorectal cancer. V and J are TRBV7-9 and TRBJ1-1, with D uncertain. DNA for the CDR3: TGTGCCAGCAGCCGTTACCAGAACACTGAAGCTTTCTTT. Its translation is CASSRYQNTEAFF.